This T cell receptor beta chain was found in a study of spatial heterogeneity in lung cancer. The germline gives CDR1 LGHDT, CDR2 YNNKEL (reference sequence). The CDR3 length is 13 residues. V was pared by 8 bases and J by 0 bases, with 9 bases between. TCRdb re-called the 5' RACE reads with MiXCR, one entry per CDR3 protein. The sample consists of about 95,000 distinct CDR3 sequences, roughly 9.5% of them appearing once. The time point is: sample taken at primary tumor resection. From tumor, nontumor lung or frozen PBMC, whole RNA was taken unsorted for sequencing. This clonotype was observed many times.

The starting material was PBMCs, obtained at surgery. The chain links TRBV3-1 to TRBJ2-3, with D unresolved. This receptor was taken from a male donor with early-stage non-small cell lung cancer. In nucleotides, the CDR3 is TGTGCCAGCCAACAACGAAGCACAGATACGCAGTATTTT. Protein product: CASQQRSTDTQYF.